This T cell receptor (beta chain) was sequenced for a study of blood T cell repertoires in COVID-19. Germline trimming cut 3 bases from V and 2 bases from J; bases unmatched to any gene: 5. Per germline, CDR1 MNHEY and CDR2 SMNVEV (reference sequence). This CDR3 is built from 15 residues. Produced via immunoSEQ multiplex PCR; TCRdb's table is partial and in-frame only. The table lists some 80,000 clones, 90% of them singletons. The V call is TRBV27, the J call TRBJ2-3; 7 positions agree with TRBD1. Sample: peripheral blood. This receptor was identified in a woman of 80 years or more with acute or convalescent COVID-19. The CDR3 loop reads CASSLKGASTDTQYF. The DNA for the CDR3 is TGTGCCAGCAGTTTGAAGGGGGCGTCCACAGATACGCAGTATTTT.